The 19 T cell receptor beta chains in this list originate from one sample, sequenced in a study of blood T cell repertoires in COVID-19. This table comes from immunoSEQ multiplex PCR, and its TCRdb copy is limited to in-frame clones, with some not included. The data show about 300,000 clones, with about 82% seen just once and around 1.5% held by the top ten. The sequenced sample consisted of peripheral blood. The source of these receptors is a woman in her forties or fifties with acute or convalescent COVID-19.

The rearrangement links TRBV6-5 to TRBJ1-6; the D gene is possibly TRBD1 (5 bases). Trimming took off 4 bases at V and 8 bases at J, with 9 bases between the two ends. The germline gives CDR1 MNHEY, CDR2 SVGAGI. The CDR3 is 13 amino acids. The CDR3 DNA sequence: TGTGCCAGCAGTTGGGGACTTGATTCACCCCTCCACTTT. Amino acids: CASSWGLDSPLHF.

This chain connects TRBV7-9 to TRBJ2-7; possibly TRBD1 for D (6 bases). The V end was cut by 2 bases, the J end by 7 bases, with 9 bases between. This CDR3 comprises 12 residues. Germline V CDR1 and CDR2: SEHNR, FQNEAQ (reference sequence). The CDR3 region is CASSLKGEEQYF. CDR3 bases: TGTGCCAGCAGCTTAAAGGGGGAGGAGCAGTACTTC.

This rearrangement joins TRBV14 to TRBJ2-1; D call uncertain. The CDR3 runs 14 residues. The germline V and J ends were trimmed by 0 bases and 6 bases, with 9 bases remaining between them. The germline V gene has CDR1 SGHDN and CDR2 FVKESK. The CDR3 protein is CASSQDGYFNEQFF. DNA of the CDR3: TGTGCCAGCAGCCAAGACGGGTACTTCAATGAGCAGTTCTTC.

CDR3 DNA sequence: TGTGCCAGCAGCAATGGGGACTTCGGGGAGCTGTTTTTT. It translates to CASSNGDFGELFF. V and J are TRBV21-1 and TRBJ2-2; TRBD2 was called by the table and not checked on the DNA. TRBV21-1 has pseudogene status. This CDR3 is 13 amino acids long.

For the CDR3, the DNA is TGCGCCAGCAGCCAAGATCACCGGGTCACTAGCACAGATACGCAGTATTTT. As protein: CASSQDHRVTSTDTQYF. The chain has TRBV4-1 and TRBJ2-3, with D unclear. V dropped 0 bases and J dropped 0 bases, with 13 bases sitting between them. CDR1 and CDR2 (germline): MGHRA, YSYEKL. This CDR3 contains 17 residues.

This chain's CDR3 is CASSLGQGYNTEAFF. CDR3 bases: TGTGCCAGCAGCTTGGGACAGGGATATAACACTGAAGCTTTCTTT. The chain joins TRBV11-3 to TRBJ1-1; the match to TRBD1 covers 9 bases. The J segment lost 2 bases and the V segment lost 3 bases, leaving 4 bases of the junction unmatched. The CDR3 has 15 amino acids. Per the germline V gene, CDR1 is SGHNT and CDR2 is YENEEA.

This clone was detected only a few times. This rearrangement joins TRBV11-2 to TRBJ1-6; TRBD1 agrees at 9 bases. The V gene's germline CDR1 is SGHAT and CDR2 FQNNGV. The V segment lost 6 bases and the J segment 9 bases; nucleotides outside the gene matches: 12. This CDR3 has 16 residues. The DNA for the CDR3 is TGTGCCAGCAGTCTTACTTCCGGGACAGGGACTTCACCCCTCCACTTT. Translated: CASSLTSGTGTSPLHF. The full variable domain, with the rest looked up from reference TRBV11-2 and TRBJ1-6, is EAGVAQSPRYKIIEKRQSVAFWCNPISGHATLYWYQQILGQGPKLLIQFQNNGVVDDSQLPKDRFSAERLKGVDSTLKIQPAKLEDSAVYLCASSLTSGTGTSPLHFGNGTRLTVT.

This chain joins TRBV10-3 and TRBJ1-5; 7 bases are shared with TRBD1. This CDR3 comprises 17 residues. Losses at the gene ends were 2 bases for V and 0 bases for J; bases not matched to a gene: 7. In germline, CDR1 is ENHRY, CDR2 SYGVKD. Here the CDR3 reads CAISEGRGQYSNQPQHF. The CDR3 DNA follows: TGTGCCATCAGTGAGGGAAGGGGACAGTATAGCAATCAGCCCCAGCATTTT.

The chain recombines TRBV18 with TRBJ1-5, with TRBD1 identical over 8 bases. V was pared by 5 bases and J by 5 bases, with 8 bases of the junction left unmatched. CDR1 and CDR2 from the germline V gene are KGHSH and LQKENI. There are 15 residues in the CDR3. CDR3 coding DNA: TGTGCCAGCTCAAGTAGGACAGGGTGGGATCAGCCCCAGCATTTT. Encoded protein: CASSSRTGWDQPQHF.

V usage is TRBV4-3 and J usage is TRBJ1-2; D call uncertain. This CDR3 comprises 12 residues. V was shortened by 1 base and J by 7 bases, with 7 bases between the two germline ends. In germline, CDR1 is LGHNA, CDR2 YSLEER. The CDR3 reads CASSQGVSGYTF. CDR3 in DNA: TGCGCCAGCAGCCAAGGCGTAAGTGGCTACACCTTC.

The chain has TRBV27 and TRBJ2-2; D is uncertain. The CDR3 length is 12 residues. With 6 bases removed from V and 6 bases from J, the gap between germline ends came to 8 bases. The germline V gene has CDR1 MNHEY and CDR2 SMNVEV (reference sequence). CDR3 DNA sequence: TGTGCCAGCAGCCTCAGGTCCGGGGAGCTGTTTTTT. This encodes CASSLRSGELFF.

The chain combines TRBV25-1 with TRBJ1-5; no clear D. The CDR3 sequence is 15 residues long. CDR1 is MGHDK and CDR2 is SYGVNS in the germline V gene. V was pared by 8 bases and J by 0 bases, with 14 bases between. The DNA for the CDR3 is TGTGCCAGCTCCCGTCAGGCGTATAGCAATCAGCCCCAGCATTTT. It is translated as CASSRQAYSNQPQHF.

CDR3 loop: CASRWAGRGNTIYF. The CDR3 coding sequence is TGTGCCAGCAGATGGGCCGGGAGAGGAAACACCATATATTTT. V is TRBV6-6 and J is TRBJ1-3; D is unclear. The CDR3 contains 14 residues. Trimming cost V 6 bases and J 4 bases, with 13 bases left between them. The germline gives CDR1 MNHNY, CDR2 SVGAGI (reference sequence).

The chain carries TRBV29-1 and TRBJ1-1; D unclear. Per the germline V gene, CDR1 is SQVTM and CDR2 is ANQGSEA. The CDR3 is 14 residues long. V lost 0 bases and J 2 bases, leaving 10 bases between the germline ends. DNA of the CDR3: TGCAGCGTTGAAGATCGAGGGATCAACACTGAAGCTTTCTTT. Translation: CSVEDRGINTEAFF.

This chain links TRBV20-1 with TRBJ2-7, with no clear D. The CDR3 runs to 11 residues. Germline assignment: CDR1 DFQATT and CDR2 SNEGSKA (reference sequence). The CDR3 bases are TGCAGCGCACCGAGCTCCTACGAGCAGTACTTC. The encoded protein is CSAPSSYEQYF.

The chain recombines TRBV19 with TRBJ1-1; TRBD1 agrees at 9 bases. CDR1 LNHDA and CDR2 SQIVND come from the germline V gene (reference sequence). This CDR3 is built from 13 residues. Losses at the gene ends were 1 base for V and 11 bases for J; bases not matched to a gene: 5. Here the CDR3 reads CASSIAMGQGAFF. Written as DNA, the CDR3 is TGTGCCAGTAGTATAGCGATGGGACAGGGTGCTTTCTTT.

This sequence joins TRBV3-1 (or the pseudogene TRBV3-2) and TRBJ2-1; maybe TRBD2 (6 bases). Trimming stripped 4 bases from V and 1 base from J, with 14 bases between. Per germline, CDR1 LGHDT and CDR2 YNNKEL (reference sequence). This CDR3 contains 16 residues. CDR3 residues: CASSPLRGRSYNEQFF. The CDR3, as DNA: TGTGCCAGCAGCCCCCTTCGGGGGAGGTCCTACAATGAGCAGTTCTTC.

There are a few counts of this clone. The chain uses TRBV5-1 and TRBJ1-4; no definite D call. The CDR3 consists of 14 residues. Trimming left V 7 bases short and J 0 bases short, with 10 bases between. Germline loops: CDR1 SGHRS, CDR2 YFSETQ. CDR3 protein: CASAQSATNEKLFF. CDR3 DNA sequence: TGCGCCAGCGCACAGTCTGCAACTAATGAAAAACTGTTTTTT.

Concerning this clone: The sample contains more than one DNA sequence encoding this CDR3. V usage is TRBV5-5 and J usage is TRBJ2-5; the D is unclear. In germline, CDR1 is SGHKS, CDR2 YYEKEE (reference sequence). V was clipped by 0 bases and J by 1 base, with 4 bases between them. CDR3 length equals 13 residues. Written as DNA, the CDR3 is TGTGCCAGCAGCTTGGGAGGCCAAGAGACCCAGTACTTC. Translating gives CASSLGGQETQYF.